This T cell receptor beta chain was recorded in a study of T cells in Graves' hyperthyroidism and ophthalmopathy. Amplification of TCR beta CDR3 regions used RNA as the template. Researchers ran a first-round RT-PCR on the TCR CDR3 using the HTBI primer set. MiXCR, run by TCRdb on the multiplex PCR reads, gives a single entry per CDR3 protein. Of more than 450,000 distinct CDR3 sequences in the sample, about 20% are singletons; the top ten hold about 45%. Germline-derived CDR1 and CDR2 are SGHRS and YFSETQ. V shed 4 bases and J 2 bases; nucleotides not matched to a gene: 6. CDR3 size: 15 residues. The V gene is TRBV5-1, the J gene TRBJ2-7, with TRBD1 matching over 10 bases. This receptor was identified in a man between 40 and 49 years old with Graves' ophthalmopathy. Sample: blood. The CDR3 DNA reads TGCGCCAGCAGCCAAGGACAGGGGGTAACCTACGAGCAGTACTTC. As protein: CASSQGQGVTYEQYF.